The TCR beta chain under discussion was sequenced for a study of shared clonotypes between healthy human individuals. Produced via immunoSEQ multiplex PCR; TCRdb's table is partial and in-frame only. The data contain 2 million to 2.5 million clones, about 95% of them seen just once; the ten biggest clones take up roughly 1.1%. Positively selected for CCR7, the CD45RO-negative cells used as naive CD8 cells excluded terminally differentiated effector memory CD45RA+ cells. Germline CDR1 and CDR2: SGHRS and YFSETQ. This CDR3 is built from 15 residues. The germline V and J ends were trimmed by 0 bases and 4 bases, with 11 bases remaining between them.

J is TRBJ1-5 and V is TRBV5-1, with D possibly TRBD1 on 5 matching bases. The sample was naive CD8+ T cells sorted from blood. The clonotype was recovered from a man aged 18 to 30 in good health. The CDR3 DNA sequence: TGCGCCAGCAGCTTGGCGGGGGTGATTAATCAGCCCCAGCATTTT. Residues: CASSLAGVINQPQHF.